Listed below are T cell receptor beta chains from one sample, sequenced in a study of chemoradiotherapy in HPV16-positive cancers. Repertoires were generated with immunoSEQ multiplex PCR, while TCRdb's copy carries only in-frame clones and drops some. Of approximately 32,000 clones listed, nearly 90% are singletons. The sample consisted of blood, taken from a patient who underwent chemoradiotherapy. These receptor sequences come from a human donor with HPV-associated anogenital cancer. Each CDR3 is given with its conserved first and last residue. D genes are given only for firm matches. Part of the rows lack a size; the others show once, few, many or a class for expanded clones.

CDR3	DNA	size	V	D	J
CASSAPGNQPQHF	TGCGCCAGCAGTGCCCCAGGGAACCAGCCCCAGCATTTT	-	TRBV10-2	-	TRBJ1-5
CASSYGGAGTEAFF	TGTGCCAGCAGTTACGGGGGGGCAGGCACTGAAGCTTTCTTT	-	TRBV6-5	-	TRBJ1-1
CASSVNGGITDTQYF	TGTGCCAGCAGCGTAAACGGCGGGATAACAGATACGCAGTATTTT	-	TRBV9	-	TRBJ2-3
CALKGGSTEAFF	TGTGCCTTGAAGGGGGGGTCCACTGAAGCTTTCTTT	-	TRBV30	-	TRBJ1-1
CASSLSTGEDIQYF	TGTGCCAGCAGCTTGTCGACGGGGGAGGACATTCAGTACTTC	-	TRBV5-4	-	TRBJ2-4
CSVGLAGDSEQFF	TGCAGCGTTGGACTAGCGGGAGACAGTGAGCAGTTCTTC	-	TRBV29-1	TRBD2	TRBJ2-1
CASSYSKDGPYEQYF	TGTGCCAGCAGTTACTCGAAGGACGGTCCCTACGAGCAGTACTTC	-	TRBV6-6	-	TRBJ2-7
CASSGPVGTQYF	TGTGCCAGCAGCGGACCGGTCGGGACCCAGTACTTC	-	TRBV14	-	TRBJ2-5
CASSLGQGAFNEQFF	TGCGCCAGCAGCTTGGGACAGGGGGCTTTCAATGAGCAGTTCTTC	-	TRBV5-1	TRBD1	TRBJ2-1
CAISESGGARNYGYTF	TGTGCCATCAGTGAGTCTGGTGGGGCGAGAAACTATGGCTACACCTTC	-	TRBV10-3	-	TRBJ1-2
CASSWPTGSGNTIYF	TGTGCCAGCAGCTGGCCGACAGGGTCCGGAAACACCATATATTTT	-	TRBV2	TRBD1	TRBJ1-3
CASSSPGGRNYGYTF	TGTGCCAGCAGTTCACCGGGAGGACGGAACTATGGCTACACCTTC	-	TRBV28	-	TRBJ1-2
CASSSQGVVTQYF	TGTGCCAGCAGCTCTCAGGGGGTAGTTACGCAGTATTTT	-	TRBV7-2	TRBD1	TRBJ2-3
CASSQTSGGILEQYF	TGTGCCAGCAGTCAGACTAGCGGAGGGATTCTCGAGCAGTACTTC	-	TRBV27	TRBD2	TRBJ2-7
CASTVAGGKGREQYF	TGTGCCAGCACCGTAGCGGGGGGCAAAGGGCGGGAGCAGTACTTC	once	TRBV27	TRBD2	TRBJ2-7
CASSSLAATNTEAFF	TGCGCCAGCAGCTCCCTCGCAGCAACGAACACTGAAGCTTTCTTT	few	TRBV5-1	-	TRBJ1-1
CASSQDRVGAYGYTF	TGTGCCAGCAGCCAAGACAGGGTTGGGGCCTATGGCTACACCTTC	-	TRBV4-2	-	TRBJ1-2
CASSLRQGTFRRTDTQYF	TGTGCCAGCAGCTTACGACAGGGCACTTTCCGGCGCACAGATACGCAGTATTTT	-	TRBV7-2	TRBD1	TRBJ2-3
CASSKEPDLRGTPYEQYF	TGTGCCAGCAGCAAAGAGCCCGACCTACGGGGAACCCCCTACGAGCAGTACTTC	-	TRBV21-1	-	TRBJ2-7
CASSYTGTTNEQFF	TGTGCCAGCAGCTATACCGGGACTACCAATGAGCAGTTCTTC	-	TRBV6-5	TRBD2	TRBJ2-1
CASSYDGLSNQPQHF	TGTGCCAGCAGTTACGACGGCCTTAGCAATCAGCCCCAGCATTTT	once	TRBV6-5	-	TRBJ1-5
CASSRTSGKKETQYF	TGTGCCAGCAGCCGGACTAGCGGGAAAAAGGAGACCCAGTACTTC	-	TRBV13	TRBD2	TRBJ2-5
CASSLTYPGQVNYGYTF	TGTGCCAGCAGCTTAACTTACCCGGGACAAGTAAACTATGGCTACACCTTC	-	TRBV13	-	TRBJ1-2
CASSLAGDNEQFF	TGCGCCAGCAGCCTAGCGGGGGACAATGAGCAGTTCTTC	-	TRBV5-1	TRBD2	TRBJ2-1
CASSRVGQPNTEAFF	TGTGCCAGCAGCCGGGTGGGACAGCCGAACACTGAAGCTTTCTTT	-	TRBV11-1	TRBD1	TRBJ1-1
CASSEARGLVFF	TGTGCCAGCAGTGAAGCGCGAGGTTTGGTGTTTTTT	few	TRBV2	-	TRBJ1-4
CASNPGSSYEQYF	TGCGCCAGCAACCCCGGAAGCTCCTACGAGCAGTACTTC	few	TRBV5-1	-	TRBJ2-7
CASSIMALGSYNEQFF	TGTGCCAGCAGTATAATGGCCCTTGGCTCCTACAATGAGCAGTTCTTC	-	TRBV27	-	TRBJ2-1
CASSYGENSPLHF	TGTGCCAGCAGTTACGGTGAGAATTCACCCCTCCACTTT	-	TRBV6-6	-	TRBJ1-6
CASSSSTGAYGYTF	TGCGCCAGCAGCTCCTCTACAGGAGCCTATGGCTACACCTTC	-	TRBV5-1	-	TRBJ1-2
CASSGFDSNEQFF	TGTGCCAGCAGTGGATTCGACAGCAATGAGCAGTTCTTC	-	TRBV6-1	-	TRBJ2-1
CASSAGGASYEQYF	TGCGCCAGCAGTGCGGGGGGGGCCTCCTACGAGCAGTACTTC	few	TRBV10-1	TRBD2	TRBJ2-7
CASSQGGGPNQPQHF	TGCGCCAGCAGCCAAGGGGGGGGGCCGAATCAGCCCCAGCATTTT	-	TRBV4-3	-	TRBJ1-5
CASSEEATAYGYTF	TGTGCCAGCAGTGAAGAAGCTACAGCCTATGGCTACACCTTC	-	TRBV2	-	TRBJ1-2
CASSLVGGPKEDF	TGTGCCAGCAGCCTAGTTGGTGGGCCTAAAGAGGACTTT	-	TRBV7-2	-	TRBJ1-6
CASSLTAGTGADTQYF	TGTGCCAGCAGTCTGACCGCCGGGACAGGGGCAGATACGCAGTATTTT	-	TRBV5-5	TRBD1	TRBJ2-3
CASSLSQGSFGEQYF	TGCGCCAGCAGCTTATCGCAGGGAAGTTTTGGAGAGCAGTACTTC	-	TRBV5-1	-	TRBJ2-7
CASSGGGGANVLTF	TGTGCCAGCAGCGGGGGAGGTGGGGCCAACGTCCTGACTTTC	-	TRBV9	-	TRBJ2-6
CASSSPGAGRIDTQYF	TGTGCCAGCAGCTCCCCCGGGGCCGGGCGGATAGATACGCAGTATTTT	-	TRBV7-2	-	TRBJ2-3
CASSQGGGFSGNTIYF	TGCGCCAGCAGCCAAGGAGGGGGCTTCTCTGGAAACACCATATATTTT	-	TRBV4-3	TRBD1	TRBJ1-3